The 9 T cell receptor beta chains reported below all come from one sample, sequenced in a study of blood T cell repertoires in COVID-19. The method was immunoSEQ multiplex PCR; TCRdb's version includes in-frame clones alone and lacks a portion of them. The sample holds hundreds of thousands of clones, 85% to 90% seen once. The sample was peripheral blood. These receptor sequences come from a woman between 45 and 65 years old with COVID-19, enrolled during active disease.

This clone showed up just a few times. V and J are TRBV18 and TRBJ1-1, with D unresolved. Germline V lookup: CDR1 KGHSH, CDR2 LQKENI. There are 14 residues in the CDR3. V lost 2 bases and J 0 bases, leaving 7 bases between the germline ends. CDR3 nucleotides: TGTGCCAGCTCACCAAGCCTATTGAACACTGAAGCTTTCTTT. It is translated as CASSPSLLNTEAFF.

CDR3 amino acids: CASTAVTDTQYF. The CDR3 DNA reads as TGTGCCAGCACGGCGGTCACAGATACGCAGTATTTT. The rearrangement links TRBV25-1 to TRBJ2-3; D is undetermined. Trimming shortened V by 7 bases and J by 2 bases, and 7 bases separated the two germline ends. Per germline, CDR1 MGHDK and CDR2 SYGVNS. This CDR3 is 12 amino acids long.

The V call is TRBV7-2, the J call TRBJ1-3, with D unclear. CDR3 length: 14 residues. The germline CDR1 and CDR2 sequences are SGHTA and FQGNSA. Trimming shortened V by 4 bases and J by 0 bases, and 7 bases separated the two germline ends. CDR3 nucleotide sequence: TGTGCCAGCAGCTATCTCCTCTCTGGAAACACCATATATTTT. This translates into CASSYLLSGNTIYF.

The chain combines TRBV3-1 (or the pseudogene TRBV3-2) with TRBJ2-2, with 10 nucleotides matching TRBD2. Losses at the gene ends were 0 bases for V and 10 bases for J; bases not matched to a gene: 8. The CDR3 is 16 residues long. The germline V gene has CDR1 LGHDT and CDR2 YNNKEL (reference sequence). CDR3 amino acids: CASSQDGLAGEKELFF. The CDR3 nucleotides read TGTGCCAGCAGCCAAGACGGGCTAGCGGGGGAAAAGGAGCTGTTTTTT.

This clone was seen only once. The rearrangement links TRBV18 to TRBJ2-2; TRBD1 is a possible D gene (5 bases). From germline, CDR1 is KGHSH and CDR2 LQKENI. The CDR3 has 18 amino acids. V shed 5 bases and J shed 4 bases, with 23 bases lying between them. The chain's CDR3 is CASSVLPFRVVGTGELFF. The CDR3 DNA reads as TGTGCCAGCTCAGTTCTCCCATTCAGGGTCGTTGGCACCGGGGAGCTGTTTTTT. The full variable domain, rest sourced from reference TRBV18 and TRBJ2-2, is NAGVMQNPRHLVRRRGQEARLRCSPMKGHSHVYWYRQLPEEGLKFMVYLQKENIIDESGMPKERFSAEFPKEGPSILRIQQVVRGDSAAYFCASSVLPFRVVGTGELFFGEGSRLTVL.

V is TRBV6-5 and J is TRBJ2-5; 9 bases map to TRBD1. Germline assignment: CDR1 MNHEY and CDR2 SVGAGI. The CDR3 consists of 14 residues. The V and J ends lost 7 bases and 5 bases, in that order; junction bases with no gene match: 8. CDR3 nucleotides: TGTGCCAGCAATCTCGGGACAGGGTCTGAGACCCAGTACTTC. Translated: CASNLGTGSETQYF.

This clone was observed a few times. The chain is built from TRBV7-9 and TRBJ1-1; D gene unclear. The CDR3 sequence is 12 residues long. CDR1 is SEHNR, CDR2 FQNEAQ, per germline (reference sequence). The DNA of the CDR3 is TGTGCATCCAGACCATCGACACTTGAAGCTTTCTTT. Amino acid sequence: CASRPSTLEAFF. Combining the CDR3 with reference TRBV7-9 and TRBJ1-1 gives the whole variable domain DTGVSQNPRHKITKRGQNVTFRCDPISEHNRLYWYRQTLGQGPEFLTYFQNEAQLEKSRLLSDRFSAERPKGSFSTLEIQRTEQGDSAMYLCASRPSTLEAFFGQGTRLTVV.

This clone has only a few counts. The V and J genes are TRBV6-4 and TRBJ1-1; 8 bases match TRBD1. J gave up 1 base and V 5 bases, and 3 bases lay outside the gene matches. Per the germline V gene, CDR1 is MRHNA and CDR2 is SNTAGT. CDR3 length: 14 residues. Written as DNA, the CDR3 is TGTGCCAGCAGTTCTGGGACAGGGAACACTGAAGCTTTCTTT. This encodes CASSSGTGNTEAFF.

This clone was seen more than once but under ten times. The chain employs TRBV6-1 and TRBJ1-2; D is undetermined. CDR1 and CDR2 from the germline V gene are MNHNS and SASEGT. The CDR3 totals 14 residues. V lost 1 base and J lost 5, with 11 bases in between. CDR3 sequence: CASSEGVGGYGYTF. The CDR3 region has the DNA TGTGCCAGCAGTGAAGGGGTCGGAGGGTATGGCTACACCTTC.